One sample yielded the 30 T cell receptor beta chains listed below, sequenced in a study of post-analysis software for immune sequencing data. The study's findings and limits: Relative to controls, patients had five TRBV segments at higher frequency, with TRBV5-6, TRBV5-1 and TRBV20-1 among these.

Unique-molecular-identifier-tagged TCR beta cDNA libraries were used. One entry per CDR3 protein results from TCRdb running MiXCR on the PCR reads. The data show about 820,000 distinct CDR3 sequences, with 53% seen just once and about 4.8% held by the top ten. Antigens for these TCRs are unknown. Sequencing was performed on blood. The source of these receptors is a girl under 18 with multiple sclerosis.

The chain carries TRBV29-1 and TRBJ2-1; maybe TRBD1 (5 bases). Trimming left V 4 bases short and J 4 bases short, with 8 bases between. Germline V CDR1 and CDR2: SQVTM, ANQGSEA. The CDR3 extends over 12 amino acids. CDR3 coding DNA: TGCAGCGTTGGTCGACAGTACAATGAGCAGTTCTTC. Its protein is CSVGRQYNEQFF.

This chain connects TRBV11-2 to TRBJ2-7; D possibly uses TRBD1 or TRBD2 (5 bases each). The ends were cut back, 3 bases at V and 3 bases at J, with 15 bases in the middle. The CDR3 extends over 15 amino acids. Looked up from germline, CDR1 is SGHAT and CDR2 is FQNNGV. CDR3 nucleotides: TGTGCCAGCAGCTTTCACGGGACCGCCTACTACGAGCAGTACTTC. Translation gives CASSFHGTAYYEQYF.

The V gene is TRBV18, the J gene TRBJ2-3, with 8 nucleotides matching TRBD1. Germline V lookup: CDR1 KGHSH, CDR2 LQKENI. Trimming took 3 bases from V and 0 from J; bases not matched to a gene: 2. CDR3 length equals 15 residues. CDR3 loop: CASSPQGASTDTQYF. CDR3 bases: TGTGCCAGCTCACCCCAGGGGGCTAGCACAGATACGCAGTATTTT.

The chain carries TRBV28 and TRBJ1-1; 10 bases are a match to TRBD1. The CDR3 sequence is 17 residues long. The V gene's germline CDR1 is MDHEN and CDR2 SYDVKM. Losses at the gene ends were 6 bases for V and 1 base for J; bases not matched to a gene: 11. CDR3 sequence: CASRPAGTGVGNTEAFF. As DNA, the CDR3 is TGTGCCAGCAGGCCAGCCGGGACAGGGGTGGGGAACACTGAAGCTTTCTTT.

The J gene is TRBJ2-3, the V gene TRBV9; 9 bases are shared with TRBD2. The CDR3 sequence is 17 residues long. From germline, CDR1 is SGDLS and CDR2 YYNGEE. Trimming removed 0 bases from V and 2 bases from J; junction bases left unmatched: 7. Written as DNA, the CDR3 is TGTGCCAGCAGCGTAGGACGCGGGGGGGCCTCCACAGATACGCAGTATTTT. Protein: CASSVGRGGASTDTQYF. The entire variable domain, with the rest obtained from reference TRBV9 and TRBJ2-3, is as follows: DSGVTQTPKHLITATGQRVTLRCSPRSGDLSVYWYQQSLDQGLQFLIQYYNGEERAKGNILERFSAQQFPDLHSELNLSSLELGDSALYFCASSVGRGGASTDTQYFGPGTRLTVL.

This CDR3 reads CSAGYTGELFF. In DNA form, the CDR3 reads TGCAGCGCAGGGTATACCGGGGAGCTGTTTTTT. The chain has TRBV29-1 and TRBJ2-2, with a possible D match to TRBD1 (5 bases). V lost 7 bases to trimming and J lost 5 bases, with 8 bases between them. Germline V lookup: CDR1 SQVTM, CDR2 ANQGSEA. The CDR3 sequence is 11 residues long.

This clonotype was found a few times. V usage is TRBV7-9 and J usage is TRBJ2-1, with a tentative D call TRBD1 (7 bases). The V and J ends lost 3 bases and 8 bases respectively, with 14 bases between them. In germline, CDR1 is SEHNR, CDR2 FQNEAQ (reference sequence). The CDR3 is 14 residues long. CDR3 in amino acids: CASSLAQGGHEQFF. The CDR3 DNA follows: TGTGCCAGCAGCTTGGCCCAGGGGGGACATGAGCAGTTCTTC.

The chain joins TRBV12-3 or TRBV12-4 to TRBJ1-2, with TRBD1 as a possible D gene (5 bases). The CDR3 is 14 residues long. V was shortened by 3 bases and J by 6 bases, with 14 bases between the two germline ends. The CDR3 region has the DNA TGTGCCAGCAGTTTGTTAGGGGCGAGGGATGGCTACACCTTC. As protein: CASSLLGARDGYTF.

The V call is TRBV27, the J call TRBJ2-7; TRBD1 might be the D (6 bases). V lost 6 bases to trimming and J lost 2 bases, with 23 bases between them. The CDR3 has 17 amino acids. CDR1 is MNHEY and CDR2 is SMNVEV in the germline V gene (reference sequence). Written as DNA, the CDR3 is TGTGCCAGCAGACCCGGGACATTCCCCTCCCCGACCTACGAGCAGTACTTC. Its translation is CASRPGTFPSPTYEQYF.

This clonotype was detected once. The chain joins TRBV4-1 to TRBJ2-7; D is possibly TRBD2 (6 bases). V lost 1 base and J 4 bases, leaving 11 bases between the germline ends. The CDR3 runs to 14 residues. Germline V gene lookup returns CDR1 MGHRA and CDR2 YSYEKL. CDR3 sequence reads: CASSQGGGIYEQYF. The CDR3 DNA reads TGCGCCAGCAGCCAAGGAGGAGGGATTTACGAGCAGTACTTC.

The chain couples TRBV6-1 to TRBJ2-7; tentatively, D is TRBD1 (7 bases). V was shortened by 5 bases and J by 0 bases, with 23 bases between the two germline ends. This CDR3 is built from 18 residues. Germline CDR1 and CDR2: MNHNS and SASEGT. This chain's CDR3 is CASSRGLFGTVSSYEQYF. CDR3 in DNA: TGTGCCAGCAGTAGGGGACTTTTCGGGACAGTGAGCTCCTACGAGCAGTACTTC.

The chain combines TRBV4-1 with TRBJ2-4, with TRBD1 identical over 10 bases. The end of the DNA aligns better with TRBJ2-7, so the J call may be wrong. The CDR3 has 15 amino acids. Germline CDR1 is MGHRA and CDR2 is YSYEKL. The CDR3 bases are TGCGCCAGCAGCCAAGGCGACAGGGGGCGATACGAGCAGTACTTC. It specifies CASSQGDRGRYEQYF.

The J gene is TRBJ1-1, the V gene TRBV4-1; D gene uncertain. This CDR3 is 13 amino acids long. Trimming left V 4 bases short and J 10 bases short, with 16 bases between. CDR1 is MGHRA and CDR2 is YSYEKL in the germline V gene. CDR3 region: CASSPETTRGAFF. The CDR3 nucleotides are TGCGCCAGCAGCCCAGAGACGACACGGGGAGCTTTCTTT.

The genes are TRBV4-1 and TRBJ1-5; the D is unclear. Germline V gives CDR1 MGHRA, CDR2 YSYEKL. Trimming shortened V by 0 bases and J by 6 bases, and 12 bases separated the two germline ends. This CDR3 is built from 15 residues. This chain's CDR3 is CASSQDNAPGQPQHF. In nucleotides, the CDR3 is TGCGCCAGCAGCCAAGATAACGCCCCGGGTCAGCCCCAGCATTTT.

This clonotype was detected a few times. This may arise from a read error, as a much more abundant clone is one base away. The gene calls are TRBV12-3 or TRBV12-4 and TRBJ2-5; D gene ambiguous. The CDR3 is 11 amino acids. The CDR3 here is CASRLGKTQYF. The DNA for the CDR3 is TGTGCCAGCAGGTTAGGGAAGACCCAGTACTTC.

As to this clonotype: A much larger clone differs by one base, so this may be a read error. V gene TRBV29-1 combines with J gene TRBJ2-4; 8 nucleotides agree with TRBD1. Germline values: CDR1 SQVTM, CDR2 ANQGSEA. This CDR3 region has 14 residues. The CDR3 protein is CSAVTGGAKTIQYF. DNA for the CDR3: TGCAGCGCGGTCACAGGGGGTGCCAAAACCATTCAGTACTTC.

The chain links TRBV10-3 to TRBJ2-1; 12 bases are a match to TRBD2. V lost 3 bases to trimming and J lost 7 bases; unmatched junction nucleotides: 4. Germline V gene lookup returns CDR1 ENHRY and CDR2 SYGVKD. CDR3 length: 15 residues. DNA of the CDR3: TGTGCCATCAGTGAAGCTAGCGGGGGGGGAAATGAGCAGTTCTTC. Protein product: CAISEASGGGNEQFF.

This clonotype turned up a few times. This chain's CDR3 is CASSLLGQGGETQYF. The CDR3 DNA is TGTGCCAGCAGCTTACTGGGACAGGGTGGAGAGACCCAGTACTTC. The chain recombines TRBV7-3 with TRBJ2-5, with 9 bases identical to TRBD1. This CDR3 contains 15 residues. The germline gives CDR1 SGHTA, CDR2 FQGTGA. With 2 bases clipped from V and 4 bases from J, the junction kept 5 bases outside the gene matches.

This clonotype has a handful of counts. The chain carries TRBV12-3 or TRBV12-4 and TRBJ2-1; possibly TRBD2 for D (6 bases). Trimming cost V 3 bases and J 6 bases, with 18 bases left between them. The CDR3 contains 16 residues. CDR3 amino acids: CASSFVSGAPGNEQFF. The CDR3 nucleotides are TGTGCCAGCAGTTTCGTTTCGGGAGCCCCAGGCAATGAGCAGTTCTTC.

This rearrangement joins TRBV29-1 to TRBJ2-7; no clear D gene. The end of the DNA fits TRBJ2-5 better, so the J call may be wrong. Germline lookup yields CDR1 SQVTM and CDR2 ANQGSEA. The CDR3 loop spans 12 amino acids. For the CDR3, the DNA is TGCAGCGTTGAATTTACTCAAGAGACCCAGTACTTC. This codes for CSVEFTQETQYF.

The chain has TRBV12-3 or TRBV12-4 and TRBJ2-7; tentative D call: TRBD2 (5 bases). This CDR3 contains 15 residues. The ends were cut back, 5 bases at V and 0 bases at J, with 14 bases in the middle. CDR3 nucleotides: TGTGCCAGCAGTCCTAGAGGGCCTCACTCCTACGAGCAGTACTTC. It codes for CASSPRGPHSYEQYF.

The chain employs TRBV28 and TRBJ2-5; 8 bases line up with TRBD1. V lost 6 bases, J lost 6 bases, and 12 bases stayed unmatched. Germline CDR1 reads MDHEN; CDR2 reads SYDVKM. This CDR3 is 15 amino acids long. The CDR3, as DNA: TGTGCCAGCAGCCCCGCGGACAGGGCAACGAAGACCCAGTACTTC. This encodes CASSPADRATKTQYF.

The chain recombines TRBV11-2 with TRBJ2-7; D is perhaps TRBD2 (6 bases). CDR1 is SGHAT and CDR2 is FQNNGV in the germline V gene. This CDR3 comprises 15 residues. Trimming cost V 1 base and J 0 bases, with 10 bases left between them. The CDR3 region is CASSLVAGFSYEQYF. CDR3 coding DNA: TGTGCCAGCAGCTTAGTGGCGGGATTCTCCTACGAGCAGTACTTC.

The chain has TRBV4-2 and TRBJ2-7; perhaps TRBD2 as D (5 bases). The CDR3 loop spans 15 amino acids. The germline gives CDR1 LGHNA, CDR2 YNFKEQ. V was pared by 1 base and J by 6 bases, with 16 bases between. DNA of the CDR3: TGTGCCAGCAGCCAAGGTTCGAGCGGAGGATTCGAGCAGTACTTC. Its protein product is CASSQGSSGGFEQYF.

The chain joins TRBV5-1 to TRBJ2-5; D is uncertain. TRBJ2-4 matches the DNA end more closely, so the J call is doubtful. CDR1 is SGHRS, CDR2 YFSETQ, per germline. This CDR3 is built from 14 residues. The CDR3 sequence: CASSLASVLYIQYF. The CDR3 DNA follows: TGCGCCAGCAGCTTGGCATCAGTGTTGTACATTCAGTACTTC.

This clonotype turned up a few times. This chain uses TRBV5-1 with TRBJ2-4; the D gene is possibly TRBD2 (7 bases). The last part of the DNA fits TRBJ2-7 better; the J call may be wrong. This CDR3 has 16 amino acids. CDR1 is SGHRS and CDR2 is YFSETQ in the germline V gene. The CDR3 here is CASSPGGRDVHYEQYF. The CDR3 nucleotides read TGCGCCAGCAGCCCGGGGGGCAGGGACGTACACTACGAGCAGTACTTC.

The sample holds a few counts of this clonotype. The rearrangement links TRBV5-1 to TRBJ2-3; weak D call: TRBD2 (5 bases). V was cut by 0 bases and J by 4 bases, with 12 bases left in between. The CDR3 sequence is 15 residues long. CDR1 and CDR2 (germline): SGHRS, YFSETQ. The CDR3 DNA is TGCGCCAGCAGCTTGGGAGGGAGCGTTCCAGATACGCAGTATTTT. Translating gives CASSLGGSVPDTQYF.

The chain links TRBV7-3 to TRBJ1-5; D is ambiguous. The CDR3 is 13 residues long. CDR1 and CDR2 (germline): SGHTA, FQGTGA. The V end lost 5 bases, the J end lost 7 bases, and 12 bases lay between the germline ends. CDR3 DNA sequence: TGTGCCAGCAGCCTAGCGGAAGGGCAGCCCCAGCATTTT. It specifies CASSLAEGQPQHF. The full variable domain, in which reference TRBV7-3 and TRBJ1-5 provide the parts outside the CDR3, is GAGVSQTPSNKVTEKGKYVELRCDPISGHTALYWYRQSLGQGPEFLIYFQGTGAADDSGLPNDRFFAVRPEGSVSTLKIQRTERGDSAVYLCASSLAEGQPQHFGDGTRLSIL.

The rearrangement links TRBV18 to TRBJ2-7, with D maybe TRBD1 (7 bases). CDR1 and CDR2 from the germline V gene are KGHSH and LQKENI. V dropped 2 bases and J dropped 5 bases, with 10 bases sitting between them. CDR3 length equals 13 residues. CDR3 loop: CASSPDREDEQYF. The CDR3 DNA reads TGTGCCAGCTCACCAGACAGGGAGGACGAGCAGTACTTC.

The table lists this clonotype with a few counts. The chain combines TRBV18 with TRBJ2-4, with 7 bases identical to TRBD1. This CDR3 region has 19 residues. Germline lookup yields CDR1 KGHSH and CDR2 LQKENI. J was trimmed by 0 bases and V by 1 base; bases with no gene match: 12. CDR3: CASSPREGGTVLAKNIQYF. The DNA for the CDR3 is TGTGCCAGCTCACCACGTGAAGGGGGCACAGTTCTAGCCAAAAACATTCAGTACTTC.